A single TCR beta chain is shown here with its context. Its antigen is unidentified. This specimen comes from a study of vaccination effects on CD4 cells after COVID-19. Germline values: CDR1 SEHNR, CDR2 FQNEAQ (reference sequence). The V gene end was trimmed by 2 bases and the J gene end by 4 bases; junction bases not matched to a gene: 2. The CDR3 is 13 amino acids. Sequencing used immunoSEQ multiplex PCR; TCRdb keeps in-frame clones, though not all of them. Found here are some 30,000 clones, around three quarters of them singletons; the top ten hold 10%. Under the ViraFEST assay, PBMC were stimulated with viral peptide pools so that antigen-specific CD4+ T cells expanded. Sequencing was performed afterwards. At the end of roughly ten days of culture, CD4+ T cells were isolated. The study found no prior SARS-CoV-2 infection in the vaccine recipients, who tested negative for nucleocapsid antibodies.

The TCR originated in a human donor who received a COVID-19 vaccine. The sample was CD4+ T cells from PBMCs cultured with SARS-CoV-2 spike peptides, taken before COVID-19 vaccination. The chain recombines TRBV7-9 with TRBJ2-7, with 7 bases identical to TRBD1. In DNA form, the CDR3 reads TGTGCCAGCAGCTTATCAGGGGGTTACGAGCAGTACTTC. Translating gives CASSLSGGYEQYF.